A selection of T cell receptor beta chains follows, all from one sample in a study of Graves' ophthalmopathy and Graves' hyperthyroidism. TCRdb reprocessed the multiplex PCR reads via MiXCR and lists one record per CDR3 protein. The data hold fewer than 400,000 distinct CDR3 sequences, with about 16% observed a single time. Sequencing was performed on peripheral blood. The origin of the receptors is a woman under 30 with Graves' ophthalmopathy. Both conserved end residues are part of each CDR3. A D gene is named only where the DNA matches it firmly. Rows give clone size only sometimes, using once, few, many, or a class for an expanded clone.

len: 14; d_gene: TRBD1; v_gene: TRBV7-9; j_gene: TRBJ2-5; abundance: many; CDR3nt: TGTGCCAGCAGCTTGGACAGGCTCCAAGAGACCCAGTACTTC; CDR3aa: CASSLDRLQETQYF
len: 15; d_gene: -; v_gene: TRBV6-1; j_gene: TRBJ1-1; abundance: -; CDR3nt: TGTGCCAGCAGTCCCCAGACAGGTCTGAACACTGAAGCTTTCTTT; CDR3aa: CASSPQTGLNTEAFF
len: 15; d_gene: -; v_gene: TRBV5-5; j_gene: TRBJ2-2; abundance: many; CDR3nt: TGTGCCAGCAGCTCGGTACAGGCTCAACCCGGGGAGCTGTTTTTT; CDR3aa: CASSSVQAQPGELFF
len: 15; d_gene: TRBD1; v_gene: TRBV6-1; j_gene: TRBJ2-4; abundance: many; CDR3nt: TGTGCCAGCAGTCGAACCGGGACAGGGAGCAACATTCAGTACTTC; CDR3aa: CASSRTGTGSNIQYF
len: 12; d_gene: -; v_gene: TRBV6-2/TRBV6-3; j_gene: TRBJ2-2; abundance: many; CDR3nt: TGTGCCAGCAGTTACGGTCTCGGGGAGCTGTTTTTT; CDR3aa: CASSYGLGELFF
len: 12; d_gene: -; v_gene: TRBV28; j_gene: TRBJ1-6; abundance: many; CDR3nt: TGTGCCAGCAGTTTGTCGCAACTACCCCTCCACTTT; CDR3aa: CASSLSQLPLHF
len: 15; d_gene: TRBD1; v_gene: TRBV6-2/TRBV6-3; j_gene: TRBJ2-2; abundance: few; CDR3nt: TGTGCCAGCAGTCCACGGACAGGGGGCTCCGGGGAGCTGTTTTTT; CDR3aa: CASSPRTGGSGELFF
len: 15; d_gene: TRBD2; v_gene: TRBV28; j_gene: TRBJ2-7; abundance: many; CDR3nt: TGTGCCAGCAGTTCTAAGCGGGGGGGTTTCTACGAGCAGTACTTC; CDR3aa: CASSSKRGGFYEQYF
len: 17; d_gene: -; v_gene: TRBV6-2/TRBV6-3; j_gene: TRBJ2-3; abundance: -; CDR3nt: TGTGCCAGCAGTTTCCCGGGACAACCGGGACCCACAGATACGCAGTATTTT; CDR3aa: CASSFPGQPGPTDTQYF
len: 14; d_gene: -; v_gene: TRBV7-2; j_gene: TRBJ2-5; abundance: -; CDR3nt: TGTGCCAGCAGATTTACAGGGACACAAGAGACCCAGTACTTC; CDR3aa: CASRFTGTQETQYF
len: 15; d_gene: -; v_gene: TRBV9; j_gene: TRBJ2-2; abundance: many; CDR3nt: TGTGCCAGCAGCGTCAGGGGATCAGGGACCGGGGAGCTGTTTTTT; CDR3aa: CASSVRGSGTGELFF
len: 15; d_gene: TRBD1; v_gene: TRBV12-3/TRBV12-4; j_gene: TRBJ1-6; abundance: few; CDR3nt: TGTGCCAGCAGTGCGGGACAGAGATATAATTCACCCCTCCACTTT; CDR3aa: CASSAGQRYNSPLHF
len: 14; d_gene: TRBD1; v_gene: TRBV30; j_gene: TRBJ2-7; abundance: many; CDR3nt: TGTGCCTCAACAGGGGGAGAAAGCGCCTACGAGCAGTACTTC; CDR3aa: CASTGGESAYEQYF
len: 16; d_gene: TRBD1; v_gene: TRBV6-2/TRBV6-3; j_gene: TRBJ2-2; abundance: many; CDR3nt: TGTGCCAGCAGTCGATGGGACAGGGGAAAAACCGGGGAGCTGTTTTTT; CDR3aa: CASSRWDRGKTGELFF
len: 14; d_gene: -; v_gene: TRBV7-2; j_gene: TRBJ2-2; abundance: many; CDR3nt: TGTGCCAGCAGCTCCCATGCGAACACCGGGGAGCTGTTTTTT; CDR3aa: CASSSHANTGELFF
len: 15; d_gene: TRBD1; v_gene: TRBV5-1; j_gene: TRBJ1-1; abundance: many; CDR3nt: TGCGCCAGCAGCTTCTCTTCGACAGGGCTTACTGAAGCTTTCTTT; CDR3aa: CASSFSSTGLTEAFF
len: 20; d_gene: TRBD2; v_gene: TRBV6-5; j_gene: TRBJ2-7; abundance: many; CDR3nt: TGTGCCAGCAGTCGAGATACGCGTGGGACTAGCGGGGGGGCCTACTACGAGCAGTACTTC; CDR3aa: CASSRDTRGTSGGAYYEQYF
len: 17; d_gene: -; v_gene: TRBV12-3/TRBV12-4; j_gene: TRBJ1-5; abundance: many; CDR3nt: TGTGCCAGCAGTTTAGCCCGGACGGGAGGGGGTGTTCAGCCCCAGCATTTT; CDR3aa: CASSLARTGGGVQPQHF
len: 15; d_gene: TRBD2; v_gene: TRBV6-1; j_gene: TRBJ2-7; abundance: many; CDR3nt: TGTGCCAGCAGTGACCGCGGGAGTTCATCAAGGGAGCAGTACTTC; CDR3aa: CASSDRGSSSREQYF
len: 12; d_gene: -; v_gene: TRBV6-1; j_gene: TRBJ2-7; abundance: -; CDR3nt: TGTGCCAGCAGTGAAGTTGGAGTAGAGCAGTACTTC; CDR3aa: CASSEVGVEQYF
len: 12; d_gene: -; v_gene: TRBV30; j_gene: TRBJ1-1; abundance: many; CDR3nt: TGTGCCTGGAGGTTGGATAATACTGAAGCTTTCTTT; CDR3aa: CAWRLDNTEAFF
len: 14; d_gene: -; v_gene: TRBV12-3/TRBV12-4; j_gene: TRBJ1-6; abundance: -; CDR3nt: TGTGCCAGCAGAACAGACAGATATAATTCACCCCTCCACTTT; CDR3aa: CASRTDRYNSPLHF
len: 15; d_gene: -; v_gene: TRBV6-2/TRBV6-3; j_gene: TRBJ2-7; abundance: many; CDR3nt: TGTGCCAGCAGTCACTCGTTCATTACTAGCTACGAGCAGTACTTC; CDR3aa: CASSHSFITSYEQYF
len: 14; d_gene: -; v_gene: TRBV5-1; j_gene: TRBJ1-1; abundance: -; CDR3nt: TGCGCCAGCAACTCAGGAGGGGCGGACACTGAAGCTTTCTTT; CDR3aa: CASNSGGADTEAFF
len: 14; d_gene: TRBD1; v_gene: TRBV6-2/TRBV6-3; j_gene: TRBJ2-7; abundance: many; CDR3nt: TGTGCCAGCAGTTACTTGGACAGGGGTTACGAGCAGTACTTC; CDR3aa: CASSYLDRGYEQYF
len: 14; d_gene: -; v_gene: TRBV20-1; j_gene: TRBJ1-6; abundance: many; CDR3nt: TGCAGTGCTAGAAACGCCAGTCCGGGGTCACCCCTCCACTTT; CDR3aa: CSARNASPGSPLHF
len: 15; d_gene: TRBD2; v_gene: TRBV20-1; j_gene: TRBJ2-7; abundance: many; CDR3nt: TGCAGTGCTAGACGTAGCGGGAGGAGCTCCTACGAGCAGTACTTC; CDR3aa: CSARRSGRSSYEQYF
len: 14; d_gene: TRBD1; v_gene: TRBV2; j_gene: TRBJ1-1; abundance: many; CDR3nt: TGTGCCAGCCGATGGACAGGAATGAACACTGAAGCTTTCTTT; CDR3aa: CASRWTGMNTEAFF
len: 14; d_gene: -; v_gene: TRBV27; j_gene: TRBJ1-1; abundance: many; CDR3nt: TGTGCCAGCAGTGGGGAGTTGGGTCACACTGAAGCTTTCTTT; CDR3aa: CASSGELGHTEAFF
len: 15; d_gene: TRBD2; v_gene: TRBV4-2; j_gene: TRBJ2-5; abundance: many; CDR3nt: TGTGCCAGCAGCCAAGAAGGGACTAGCGGGGGGACCCAGTACTTC; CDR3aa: CASSQEGTSGGTQYF
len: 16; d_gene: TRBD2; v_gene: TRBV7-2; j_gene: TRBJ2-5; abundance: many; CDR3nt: TGTGCCAGCAGCTCTCCCCGACTAGCGGGAGGGTTGGCCCAGTACTTC; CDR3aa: CASSSPRLAGGLAQYF